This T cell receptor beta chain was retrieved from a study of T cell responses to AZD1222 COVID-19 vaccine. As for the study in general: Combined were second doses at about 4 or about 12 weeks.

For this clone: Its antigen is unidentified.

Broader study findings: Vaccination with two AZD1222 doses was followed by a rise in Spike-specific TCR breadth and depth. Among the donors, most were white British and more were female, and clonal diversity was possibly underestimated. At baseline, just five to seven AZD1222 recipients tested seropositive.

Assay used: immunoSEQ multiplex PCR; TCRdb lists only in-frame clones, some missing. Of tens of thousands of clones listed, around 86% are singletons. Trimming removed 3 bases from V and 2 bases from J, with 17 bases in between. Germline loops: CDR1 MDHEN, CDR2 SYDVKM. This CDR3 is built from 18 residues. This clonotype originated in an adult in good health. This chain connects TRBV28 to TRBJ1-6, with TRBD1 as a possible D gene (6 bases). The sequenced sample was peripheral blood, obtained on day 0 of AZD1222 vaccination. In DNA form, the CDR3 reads TGTGCCAGCAGTTTGGTCCGGACAGTCCTACCCTATAATTCACCCCTCCACTTT. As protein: CASSLVRTVLPYNSPLHF.